These 8 T cell receptor beta chains share one sample of origin, sequenced in a study of shared clonotypes between healthy human individuals. Clones were read by immunoSEQ multiplex PCR, and TCRdb kept only the in-frame ones, dropping some. This table has some 1,600,000 clones, 95% to 99% appearing once. Sequenced sample: naive CD4+ T cells sorted from blood. Subset in this sample: CD45RA+ positively selected. These receptors all come from a young man in good health.

The V gene is TRBV2, the J gene TRBJ2-4, with D perhaps matching TRBD1 (6 bases). The CDR3 totals 15 residues. Trimming removed 6 bases from V and 0 bases from J, with 12 bases in between. From germline, CDR1 is SNHLY and CDR2 FYNNEI. The CDR3 spells CASRDSEVAKNIQYF. For the CDR3, the DNA is TGTGCCAGCAGGGACAGCGAAGTAGCCAAAAACATTCAGTACTTC.

With regard to this clone: This specimen includes other DNA sequences encoding the same CDR3. The chain is built from TRBV6-5 and TRBJ2-1; 11 bases fit TRBD2. Germline V CDR1 and CDR2: MNHEY, SVGAGI. V lost 5 bases, J lost 3 bases, and 3 bases stayed unmatched. This CDR3 region has 15 residues. In DNA, the CDR3 is TGTGCCAGCAGTCTCCTAGCGGGAGGCTACAATGAGCAGTTCTTC. Protein product: CASSLLAGGYNEQFF.

The chain links TRBV5-1 to TRBJ2-1; no clear D gene. The CDR3 extends over 17 amino acids. Trimming shortened V by 4 bases and J by 9 bases, and 26 bases separated the two germline ends. Per germline, CDR1 SGHRS and CDR2 YFSETQ. The CDR3, as DNA: TGCGCCAGCAGCGTTGGGTGGTTGGAGCAAATGCCTGGTGAGCAGTTCTTC. Protein product: CASSVGWLEQMPGEQFF.

The J gene is TRBJ1-2, the V gene TRBV19, with unresolved D. The length of the CDR3 is 15 residues. Germline V CDR1 and CDR2: LNHDA, SQIVND (reference sequence). Trimming took off 3 bases at V and 0 bases at J, with 11 bases between the two ends. The CDR3 spells CASSIHGPTNYGYTF. The CDR3 DNA sequence: TGTGCCAGTAGTATTCACGGCCCTACTAACTATGGCTACACCTTC.

DNA of the CDR3: TGTGCCAGCAGCTTAGGGTCGGGACTAGCGGGATCTAATGAGCAGTTCTTC. Translated: CASSLGSGLAGSNEQFF. The rearrangement joins TRBV7-7 to TRBJ2-1; 13 nucleotides line up with TRBD2. The germline V gene encodes CDR1 SSHAT and CDR2 FNYEAQ (reference sequence). The CDR3 loop spans 17 amino acids. V was pared by 1 base and J by 7 bases, with 7 bases of the junction left unmatched.

V gene TRBV7-6 combines with J gene TRBJ2-7, with D tentatively TRBD1 or TRBD2 (5 bases each). The germline V and J ends were trimmed by 2 bases and 3 bases, with 26 bases remaining between them. CDR1 and CDR2 (germline): SGHVS, FNYEAQ. This CDR3 region has 19 residues. The CDR3 coding sequence is TGTGCCAGCAGCTTAACTTTGGGGGTGGGAGCCCAAGCCCGCTACGAGCAGTACTTC. It encodes CASSLTLGVGAQARYEQYF. Looking up the rest from reference TRBV7-6 and TRBJ2-7 gives the full variable domain: GAGVSQSPRYKVTKRGQDVALRCDPISGHVSLYWYRQALGQGPEFLTYFNYEAQQDKSGLPNDRFSAERPEGSISTLTIQRTEQRDSAMYRCASSLTLGVGAQARYEQYFGPGTRLTVT.

This clone appeared once. V is TRBV7-2 and J is TRBJ2-1; no reliable D call. V gave up 5 bases and J gave up 7 bases, with 12 bases separating them. The CDR3 loop spans 13 amino acids. Looked up from germline, CDR1 is SGHTA and CDR2 is FQGNSA. The CDR3 DNA reads as TGTGCCAGCAGCCGTGACCCGTGGAATGAGCAGTTCTTC. Protein sequence: CASSRDPWNEQFF.

A note on this clone: At the DNA level, this CDR3 is encoded by other sequences in the same sample as well. The chain links TRBV27 to TRBJ2-7; 12 bases line up with TRBD2. Per germline, CDR1 MNHEY and CDR2 SMNVEV (reference sequence). The CDR3 sequence is 14 residues long. V trimming: 3 bases; J trimming: 4 bases; junction bases outside the gene matches: 1. DNA for the CDR3: TGTGCCAGCAGTTTGGGGACTAGCGGGTACGAGCAGTACTTC. Protein sequence: CASSLGTSGYEQYF.